These 26 T cell receptor beta chains were sequenced from one sample in a study of blood T cell repertoires in COVID-19. Libraries were prepared by immunoSEQ multiplex PCR; TCRdb keeps only in-frame clonotypes and omits some of them. The table lists about 180,000 clones, approximately 85% of them singletons. The sample was peripheral blood. All receptors come from a man aged 60-69 years with acute or convalescent COVID-19.

The chain uses TRBV28 and TRBJ1-5; 7 bases agree with TRBD1. The J segment lost 3 bases and the V segment lost 5 bases, leaving 10 bases of the junction unmatched. The CDR3 runs to 16 residues. Germline V CDR1 and CDR2: MDHEN, SYDVKM. The CDR3 DNA is TGTGCCAGCAGTCAAGACAGGGTAATTACCAATCAGCCCCAGCATTTT. Translating gives CASSQDRVITNQPQHF.

This clone was counted only a few times. This sequence joins TRBV6-5 and TRBJ2-1, with 10 bases matching TRBD2. In germline, CDR1 is MNHEY, CDR2 SVGAGI. Trimming cost V 5 bases and J 7 bases; bases outside gene matches: 8. The CDR3 covers 15 residues. CDR3 in amino acids: CASSRLAGVGNEQFF. As DNA, the CDR3 is TGTGCCAGCAGTCGCCTAGCGGGAGTGGGAAATGAGCAGTTCTTC.

The chain is built from TRBV6-6 and TRBJ1-1, with TRBD1 as a possible D gene (6 bases). This CDR3 spans 15 amino acids. Looked up from germline, CDR1 is MNHNY and CDR2 is SVGAGI (reference sequence). Trimming shortened V by 2 bases and J by 1 base, and 11 bases separated the two germline ends. CDR3 amino acids: CASSYLGQPNTEAFF. CDR3 bases: TGTGCCAGCAGTTACCTTGGACAGCCGAACACTGAAGCTTTCTTT.

This chain links TRBV27 with TRBJ2-5; 12 nucleotides agree with TRBD2. J lost 0 bases, V lost 5 bases, and 7 bases had no gene match. CDR3 length: 17 residues. The germline V gene encodes CDR1 MNHEY and CDR2 SMNVEV (reference sequence). The CDR3 loop reads CASSRRGTSGYQETQYF. In DNA, the CDR3 is TGTGCCAGCAGTCGACGAGGGACTAGCGGGTACCAAGAGACCCAGTACTTC.

This rearrangement joins TRBV13 to TRBJ1-5; D call uncertain. Germline V gives CDR1 PRHDT, CDR2 FYEKMQ (reference sequence). V shed 5 bases and J shed 6 bases, with 11 bases lying between them. The CDR3 sequence is 13 residues long. CDR3 residues: CASSPASGQPQHF. The CDR3 DNA sequence: TGTGCCAGCAGCCCGGCATCAGGTCAGCCCCAGCATTTT.

This rearrangement joins TRBV11-2 to TRBJ2-2; the match to TRBD1 covers 7 bases. Unmatched junction bases numbered 9, after V lost 5 bases and J lost 6 bases. CDR1 is SGHAT and CDR2 is FQNNGV in the germline V gene. The CDR3 length is 15 residues. CDR3: CASSPGGPGSGELFF. CDR3 coding DNA: TGTGCCAGCAGCCCAGGGGGACCCGGGTCCGGGGAGCTGTTTTTT.

This clone was observed a handful of times. The chain has TRBV29-1 and TRBJ2-3; 9 nucleotides align to TRBD2. V dropped 7 bases and J dropped 4; count of bases not matched to a gene: 9. The CDR3 has 14 amino acids. The germline CDR1 and CDR2 sequences are SQVTM and ANQGSEA. The CDR3 coding sequence is TGCAGCGCTGGGACTAGCCGAGGGGCAGATACGCAGTATTTT. It translates to CSAGTSRGADTQYF.

This chain connects TRBV30 to TRBJ2-1; 15 nucleotides match TRBD2. The V gene end was trimmed by 4 bases and the J gene end by 9 bases; junction bases not matched to a gene: 10. Per the germline V gene, CDR1 is GTSNPN and CDR2 is SVGIG (reference sequence). The CDR3 length is 16 residues. DNA for the CDR3: TGTGCCTGGAACACCGGGACTAGCGGGAGGCGAAGTGAGCAGTTCTTC. It encodes CAWNTGTSGRRSEQFF. Combining the CDR3 with reference TRBV30 and TRBJ2-1 gives the whole variable domain SQTIHQWPATLVQPVGSPLSLECTVEGTSNPNLYWYRQAAGRGLQLLFYSVGIGQISSEVPQNLSASRPQDRQFILSSKKLLLSDSGFYLCAWNTGTSGRRSEQFFGPGTRLTVL.

V usage is TRBV7-6 and J usage is TRBJ2-5, with D hard to call. V was trimmed by 3 bases and J by 3 bases, leaving 8 bases between them. The CDR3 contains 13 residues. Per the germline V gene, CDR1 is SGHVS and CDR2 is FNYEAQ. CDR3 DNA: TGTGCCAGCAGCTTTCAACTTAAAGAGACCCAGTACTTC. Its protein product is CASSFQLKETQYF.

Only one count was recorded for this clone. V is TRBV19 and J is TRBJ2-5, with D maybe TRBD2 (6 bases). Per the germline V gene, CDR1 is LNHDA and CDR2 is SQIVND (reference sequence). The CDR3 is made up of 12 amino acids. V lost 5 bases, J lost 7 bases, and 11 bases lay in between. The CDR3 bases are TGTGCCAGTAGTTCGGGGGTCGGGACCCAGTACTTC. Protein sequence: CASSSGVGTQYF. Looking up the rest from reference TRBV19 and TRBJ2-5 gives the full variable domain: DGGITQSPKYLFRKEGQNVTLSCEQNLNHDAMYWYRQDPGQGLRLIYYSQIVNDFQKGDIAEGYSVSREKKESFPLTVTSAQKNPTAFYLCASSSGVGTQYFGPGTRLLVL.

This clone was seen only once. The chain carries TRBV28 and TRBJ1-4; D remains unclear. Germline loops: CDR1 MDHEN, CDR2 SYDVKM. CDR3 length: 13 amino acids. Trimming took off 1 base at V and 10 bases at J, with 10 bases between the two ends. The DNA of the CDR3 is TGTGCCAGCAGTTTATCGCTGGGAGGAAAACTGTTTTTT. Its translation: CASSLSLGGKLFF. The entire variable domain, with the rest obtained from reference TRBV28 and TRBJ1-4, is as follows: DVKVTQSSRYLVKRTGEKVFLECVQDMDHENMFWYRQDPGLGLRLIYFSYDVKMKEKGDIPEGYSVSREKKERFSLILESASTNQTSMYLCASSLSLGGKLFFGSGTQLSVL.

The rearrangement joins TRBV4-2 to TRBJ2-5; 7 bases agree with TRBD2. Germline V gene sequence: CDR1 LGHNA, CDR2 YNFKEQ. V lost 1 base, J lost 2 bases, and 4 bases stayed unmatched. This CDR3 is built from 15 residues. The CDR3 spells CASSQGHSGQETQYF. CDR3 nucleotide sequence: TGTGCCAGCAGCCAAGGCCATAGCGGGCAAGAGACCCAGTACTTC.

The chain carries TRBV4-2 and TRBJ2-1, with 9 nucleotides matching TRBD2. The CDR3 consists of 14 residues. Per germline, CDR1 LGHNA and CDR2 YNFKEQ. After removal of 1 base from V and 10 bases from J, the junction contained 5 bases not matched to a gene. The CDR3 DNA is TGTGCCAGCAGCCAAGCTAGCGGGGTAAGGGAGCAGTTCTTC. This sequence encodes CASSQASGVREQFF.

The gene calls are TRBV5-1 and TRBJ1-2, with 8 bases that match TRBD1. CDR3 length: 14 amino acids. Germline V CDR1 and CDR2: SGHRS, YFSETQ. V shed 3 bases and J 5 bases; nucleotides not matched to a gene: 6. The CDR3 sequence is CASSSDGQGYGYTF. In DNA form, the CDR3 reads TGCGCCAGCAGCTCCGACGGACAGGGATATGGCTACACCTTC.

J is TRBJ2-5 and V is TRBV5-6; 9 bases fit TRBD2. The CDR3 is made up of 16 amino acids. V lost 6 bases, J lost 6 bases, and 15 bases stayed unmatched. Looked up from germline, CDR1 is SGHDT and CDR2 is YYEEEE. As DNA, the CDR3 is TGTGCCAGCATAGGCCAACCGGGACTAGCTACTCAGACCCAGTACTTC. It encodes CASIGQPGLATQTQYF. The variable domain in full, completed from reference TRBV5-6 and TRBJ2-5, reads DAGVTQSPTHLIKTRGQQVTLRCSPKSGHDTVSWYQQALGQGPQFIFQYYEEEERQRGNFPDRFSGHQFPNYSSELNVNALLLGDSALYLCASIGQPGLATQTQYFGPGTRLLVL.

This rearrangement joins TRBV9 to TRBJ2-1, with D maybe TRBD2 (7 bases). Germline lookup yields CDR1 SGDLS and CDR2 YYNGEE. Trimming left V 4 bases short and J 0 bases short, with 14 bases between. There are 16 residues in the CDR3. The DNA of the CDR3 is TGTGCCAGCAGCACAAAGGGGGGGAGCTCCTACAATGAGCAGTTCTTC. Protein: CASSTKGGSSYNEQFF.

The chain recombines TRBV27 with TRBJ2-7; TRBD1 agrees at 10 bases. This CDR3 comprises 16 residues. Germline-derived CDR1 and CDR2 are MNHEY and SMNVEV (reference sequence). V gave up 5 bases and J gave up 1 base; unmatched junction bases: 8. This CDR3 is CASSPRTGGKSYEQYF. For the CDR3, the DNA is TGTGCCAGCAGTCCACGGACAGGGGGAAAATCCTACGAGCAGTACTTC.

The rearrangement links TRBV24-1 to TRBJ2-5, with unresolved D. V lost 2 bases and J lost 5, with 5 bases in between. The CDR3 is 12 residues long. Per germline, CDR1 KGHDR and CDR2 SFDVKD. For the CDR3, the DNA is TGTGCCACCAGTGATTCGAGGGAGACCCAGTACTTC. This codes for CATSDSRETQYF.

This clone was picked up a small number of times. The chain links TRBV13 to TRBJ1-5, with a tentative D call TRBD1 (6 bases). CDR3 length: 18 residues. The V gene lost 4 bases and the J gene lost 5 bases, with 24 bases spanning the gap. Germline loops: CDR1 PRHDT, CDR2 FYEKMQ (reference sequence). In DNA, the CDR3 is TGTGCCAGCAGCTCCGGCCCCTCGTACATGCAGGGGCATCAGCCCCAGCATTTT. This gives the protein CASSSGPSYMQGHQPQHF.

The genes are TRBV7-2 and TRBJ2-2; 7 nucleotides line up with TRBD2. Germline V gene sequence: CDR1 SGHTA, CDR2 FQGNSA. This CDR3 contains 16 residues. V shed 5 bases and J 6 bases; nucleotides not matched to a gene: 12. This CDR3 reads CASSLGLLSGPGELFF. The CDR3 nucleotides read TGTGCCAGCAGCCTAGGACTGCTTAGCGGGCCCGGGGAGCTGTTTTTT.

The rearrangement joins TRBV18 to TRBJ2-7, with TRBD1 matching 10 bases. Trimming at V came to 6 bases and at J to 2 bases, leaving 4 bases not matched to a gene. CDR3 length: 14 amino acids. From germline, CDR1 is KGHSH and CDR2 LQKENI. CDR3 loop: CASSGTGAAYEQYF. CDR3 nucleotides: TGTGCCAGCTCGGGGACAGGGGCTGCCTACGAGCAGTACTTC.

The rearrangement uses TRBV7-2 and TRBJ2-2, with D tentatively TRBD1 (6 bases). This CDR3 spans 16 amino acids. Deletions cut 3 bases from V and 4 bases from J, with 15 bases between. CDR1 is SGHTA and CDR2 is FQGNSA in the germline V gene. The CDR3 nucleotides read TGTGCCAGCAGCTTCAGCGAGGGGGAAGGCACCGGGGAGCTGTTTTTT. It yields the protein CASSFSEGEGTGELFF.

The V and J genes are TRBV9 and TRBJ2-7, with TRBD1 matching 8 bases. V shed 4 bases and J 3 bases; nucleotides not matched to a gene: 9. The CDR3 contains 15 residues. CDR1 SGDLS and CDR2 YYNGEE come from the germline V gene. The CDR3 DNA is TGTGCCAGCAGCACCCGGGACAGGAGAAACTACGAGCAGTACTTC. Protein product: CASSTRDRRNYEQYF. Combining the CDR3 with reference TRBV9 and TRBJ2-7 gives the whole variable domain DSGVTQTPKHLITATGQRVTLRCSPRSGDLSVYWYQQSLDQGLQFLIQYYNGEERAKGNILERFSAQQFPDLHSELNLSSLELGDSALYFCASSTRDRRNYEQYFGPGTRLTVT.

The chain combines TRBV10-3 with TRBJ1-5; D remains unclear. This CDR3 is built from 13 residues. V gave up 10 bases and J gave up 6 bases, with 16 bases separating them. Germline loops: CDR1 ENHRY, CDR2 SYGVKD. DNA for the CDR3: TGTGCCACCAGCCCAGTAGCTGGTCAGCCCCAGCATTTT. This encodes CATSPVAGQPQHF.

V and J are TRBV6-5 and TRBJ1-4; D not resolved. The V end was cut by 8 bases, the J end by 4 bases, with 5 bases between. The CDR3 is made up of 11 amino acids. Germline V lookup: CDR1 MNHEY, CDR2 SVGAGI. CDR3 in amino acids: CASHSNEKLFF. CDR3 DNA sequence: TGTGCCAGCCACAGTAATGAAAAACTGTTTTTT.

The chain is built from TRBV11-2 and TRBJ2-5, with D perhaps TRBD2 (5 bases). Between the trimmed V and J ends, which lost 1 base and 7 bases, there was a span of 16 bases. The CDR3 contains 15 residues. Germline values: CDR1 SGHAT, CDR2 FQNNGV. The CDR3 spells CASSLGAGGVATQYF. CDR3 nucleotide sequence: TGTGCCAGCAGCTTAGGGGCAGGAGGTGTTGCGACCCAGTACTTC.